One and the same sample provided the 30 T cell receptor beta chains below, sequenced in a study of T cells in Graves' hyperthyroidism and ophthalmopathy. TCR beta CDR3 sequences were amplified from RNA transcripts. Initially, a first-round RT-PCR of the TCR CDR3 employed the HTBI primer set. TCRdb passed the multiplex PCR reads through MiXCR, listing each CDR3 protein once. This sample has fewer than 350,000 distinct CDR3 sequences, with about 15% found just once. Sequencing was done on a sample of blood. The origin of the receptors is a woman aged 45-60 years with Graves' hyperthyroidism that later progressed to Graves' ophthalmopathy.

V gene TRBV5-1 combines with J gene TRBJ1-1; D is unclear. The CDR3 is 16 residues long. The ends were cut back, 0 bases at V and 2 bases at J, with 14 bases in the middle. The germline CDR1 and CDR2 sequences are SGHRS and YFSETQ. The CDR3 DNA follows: TGCGCCAGCAGCTTGGATTCGGCAGGACCTAACACTGAAGCTTTCTTT. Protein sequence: CASSLDSAGPNTEAFF.

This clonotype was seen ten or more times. The CDR3 region is CASTFAGGEQYF. The CDR3 nucleotides read TGTGCCAGCACTTTCGCGGGGGGCGAGCAGTACTTC. The gene calls are TRBV2 and TRBJ2-7; 8 bases agree with TRBD2. V trimming: 7 bases; J trimming: 6 bases; junction bases outside the gene matches: 5. Germline lookup yields CDR1 SNHLY and CDR2 FYNNEI. The CDR3 covers 12 residues.

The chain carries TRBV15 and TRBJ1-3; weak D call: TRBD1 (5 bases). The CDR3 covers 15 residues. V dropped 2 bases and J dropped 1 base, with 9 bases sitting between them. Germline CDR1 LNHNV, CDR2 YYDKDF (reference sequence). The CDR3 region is CATSRSGRSGNTIYF. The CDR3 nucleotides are TGTGCCACCAGCAGATCAGGGAGGTCTGGAAACACCATATATTTT.

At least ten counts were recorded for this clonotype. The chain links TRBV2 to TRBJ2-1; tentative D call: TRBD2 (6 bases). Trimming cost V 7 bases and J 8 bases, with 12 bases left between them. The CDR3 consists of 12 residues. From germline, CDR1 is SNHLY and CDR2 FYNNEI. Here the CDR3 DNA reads TGTGCCAGCACCAAGGAGGGGCATGAGCAGTTCTTC. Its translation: CASTKEGHEQFF.

CDR3: CASSLLGQAYGYTF. CDR3 coding DNA: TGTGCCAGCAGTTTATTGGGACAGGCCTATGGCTACACCTTC. The genes are TRBV28 and TRBJ1-2, with 8 nucleotides matching TRBD1. The CDR3 covers 14 residues. Germline V gene data show CDR1 as MDHEN and CDR2 as SYDVKM. V lost 1 base, J lost 4 bases, and 2 bases stayed unmatched.

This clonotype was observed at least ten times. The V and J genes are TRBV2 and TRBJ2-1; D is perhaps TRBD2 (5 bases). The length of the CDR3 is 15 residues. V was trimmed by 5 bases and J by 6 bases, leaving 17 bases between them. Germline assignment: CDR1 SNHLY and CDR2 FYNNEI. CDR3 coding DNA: TGTGCCAGCAGTAAGTTAGGACTCAGTCTCAATGAGCAGTTCTTC. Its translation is CASSKLGLSLNEQFF.

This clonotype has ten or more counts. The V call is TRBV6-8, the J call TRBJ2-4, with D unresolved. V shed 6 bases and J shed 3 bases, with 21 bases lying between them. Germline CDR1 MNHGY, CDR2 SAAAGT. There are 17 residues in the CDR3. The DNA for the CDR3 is TGTGCCAGCAGGACAACACCTCGGTTTTCCTTCAAAAACATTCAGTACTTC. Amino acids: CASRTTPRFSFKNIQYF.

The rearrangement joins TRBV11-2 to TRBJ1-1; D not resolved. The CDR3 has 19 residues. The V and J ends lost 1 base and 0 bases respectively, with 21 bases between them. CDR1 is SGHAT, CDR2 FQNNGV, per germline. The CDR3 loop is CASSLVYGSGSLMNTEAFF. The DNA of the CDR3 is TGTGCCAGCAGCTTAGTATACGGGTCGGGATCTTTAATGAACACTGAAGCTTTCTTT.

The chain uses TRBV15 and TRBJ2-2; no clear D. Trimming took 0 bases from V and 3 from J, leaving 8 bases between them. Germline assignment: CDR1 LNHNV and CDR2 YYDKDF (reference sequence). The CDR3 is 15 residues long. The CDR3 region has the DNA TGTGCCACCAGCAGAGATCAGGCGTACACCGGGGAGCTGTTTTTT. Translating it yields CATSRDQAYTGELFF.

The CDR3 is CSARVGTGVVETQYF. The CDR3 nucleotides are TGCAGTGCTAGAGTGGGTACAGGGGTGGTGGAGACCCAGTACTTC. The V gene is TRBV20-1, the J gene TRBJ2-5; 7 bases are a match to TRBD1. This CDR3 is built from 15 residues. Germline V gene data show CDR1 as DFQATT and CDR2 as SNEGSKA (reference sequence). The V and J ends lost 1 base and 5 bases, in that order; junction bases with no gene match: 10.

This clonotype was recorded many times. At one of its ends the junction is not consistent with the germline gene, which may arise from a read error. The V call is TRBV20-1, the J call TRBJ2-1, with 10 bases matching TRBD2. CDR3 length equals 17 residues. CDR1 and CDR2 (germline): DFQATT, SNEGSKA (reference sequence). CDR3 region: CSARDPGSGRPYNEQFF. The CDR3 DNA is TGCAGTGCCAGAGATCCGGGTAGCGGGAGGCCGTACAATGAGCAGTTCTTC.

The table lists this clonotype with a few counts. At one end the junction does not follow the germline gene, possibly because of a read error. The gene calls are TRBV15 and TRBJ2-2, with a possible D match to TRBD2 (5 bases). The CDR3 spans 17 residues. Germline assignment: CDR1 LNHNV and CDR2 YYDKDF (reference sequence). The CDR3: CATSRDLVGRNTGKLFF. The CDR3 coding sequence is TGTGCCACCAGCAGAGATTTAGTAGGAAGAAACACCGGGAAGCTGTTTTTT.

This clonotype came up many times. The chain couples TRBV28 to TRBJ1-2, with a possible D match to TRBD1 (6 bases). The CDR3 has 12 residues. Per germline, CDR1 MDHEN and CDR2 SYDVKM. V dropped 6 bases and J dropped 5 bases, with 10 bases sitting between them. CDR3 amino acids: CASRLQGYGYTF. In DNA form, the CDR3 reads TGTGCCAGCAGGCTACAGGGTTATGGCTACACCTTC.

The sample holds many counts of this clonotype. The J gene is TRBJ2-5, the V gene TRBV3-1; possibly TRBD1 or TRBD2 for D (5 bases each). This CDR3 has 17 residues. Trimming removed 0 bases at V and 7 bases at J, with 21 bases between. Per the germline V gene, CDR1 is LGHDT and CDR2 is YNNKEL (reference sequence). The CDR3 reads CASSQDLVGGYGGTQYF. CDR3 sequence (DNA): TGTGCCAGCAGCCAAGACCTGGTCGGCGGCTATGGGGGGACCCAGTACTTC.

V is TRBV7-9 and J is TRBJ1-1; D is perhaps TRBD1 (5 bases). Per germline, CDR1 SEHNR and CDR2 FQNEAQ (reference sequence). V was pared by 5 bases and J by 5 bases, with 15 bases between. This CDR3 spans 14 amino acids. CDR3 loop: CASSPGPGGTEAFF. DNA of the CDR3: TGTGCCAGCAGCCCCGGGCCGGGGGGAACTGAAGCTTTCTTT.

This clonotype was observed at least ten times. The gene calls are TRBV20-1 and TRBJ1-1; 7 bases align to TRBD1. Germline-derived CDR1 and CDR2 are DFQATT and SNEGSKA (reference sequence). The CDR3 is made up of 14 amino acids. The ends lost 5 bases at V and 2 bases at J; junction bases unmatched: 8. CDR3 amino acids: CSAYWTGGNTEAFF. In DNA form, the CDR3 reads TGCAGTGCTTATTGGACAGGAGGTAACACTGAAGCTTTCTTT.

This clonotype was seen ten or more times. The CDR3 DNA sequence: TGTGCCAGCAGCTTGGGGGCAGGGGGCCTGGCCCAGCATTTT. Its translation is CASSLGAGGLAQHF. This chain links TRBV5-5 with TRBJ1-5; 8 nucleotides align to TRBD1. Germline assignment: CDR1 SGHKS and CDR2 YYEKEE (reference sequence). The CDR3 extends over 14 amino acids. Unmatched junction bases numbered 7, after V lost 0 bases and J lost 11 bases.

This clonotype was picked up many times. The CDR3 spells CASSLASGGTYEQYF. CDR3 in DNA: TGCGCCAGCAGCTTGGCGTCAGGCGGAACCTACGAGCAGTACTTC. The rearrangement links TRBV5-1 to TRBJ2-7; D uncertain. Germline CDR1 and CDR2: SGHRS and YFSETQ. V gave up 0 bases and J gave up 2 bases, with 12 bases separating them. The CDR3 contains 15 residues.

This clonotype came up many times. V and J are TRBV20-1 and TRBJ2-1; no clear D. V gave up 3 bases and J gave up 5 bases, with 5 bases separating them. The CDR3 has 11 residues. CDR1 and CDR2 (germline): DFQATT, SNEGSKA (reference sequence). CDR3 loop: CSARTDNEQFF. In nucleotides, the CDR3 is TGCAGTGCTAGGACTGACAATGAGCAGTTCTTC.

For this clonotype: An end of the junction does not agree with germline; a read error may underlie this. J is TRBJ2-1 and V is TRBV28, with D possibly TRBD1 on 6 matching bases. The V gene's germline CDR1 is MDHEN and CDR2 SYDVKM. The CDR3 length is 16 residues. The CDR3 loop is CASSLPGQNPYNEQFF. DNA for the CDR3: TGTGCCAGCAGTTTACCCGGACAGAATCCCTATAATGAGCAGTTCTTC. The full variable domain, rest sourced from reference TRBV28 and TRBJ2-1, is DVKVTQSSRYLVKRTGEKVFLECVQDMDHENMFWYRQDPGLGLRLIYFSYDVKMKEKGDIPEGYSVSREKKERFSLILESASTNQTSMYLCASSLPGQNPYNEQFFGPGTRLTVL.

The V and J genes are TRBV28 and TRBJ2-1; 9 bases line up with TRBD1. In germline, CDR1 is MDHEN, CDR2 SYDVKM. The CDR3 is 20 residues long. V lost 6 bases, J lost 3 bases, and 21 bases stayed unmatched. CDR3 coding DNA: TGTGCCAGCAGCGGCCAACCGGGACAGGGCCGGGAATACAGCTACAATGAGCAGTTCTTC. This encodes CASSGQPGQGREYSYNEQFF.

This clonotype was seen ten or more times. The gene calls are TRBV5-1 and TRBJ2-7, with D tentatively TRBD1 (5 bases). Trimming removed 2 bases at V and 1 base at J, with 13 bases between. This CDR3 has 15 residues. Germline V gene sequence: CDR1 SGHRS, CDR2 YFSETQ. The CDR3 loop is CASSLLDSVSYEQYF. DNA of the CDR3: TGCGCCAGCAGCTTACTCGACAGCGTTTCCTACGAGCAGTACTTC.

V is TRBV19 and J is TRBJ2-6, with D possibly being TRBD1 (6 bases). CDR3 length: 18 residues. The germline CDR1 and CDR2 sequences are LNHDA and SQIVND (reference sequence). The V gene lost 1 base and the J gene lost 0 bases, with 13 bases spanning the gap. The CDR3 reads CASSIVLQGPSGANVLTF. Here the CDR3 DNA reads TGTGCCAGTAGTATAGTACTGCAGGGGCCCTCTGGGGCCAACGTCCTGACTTTC.

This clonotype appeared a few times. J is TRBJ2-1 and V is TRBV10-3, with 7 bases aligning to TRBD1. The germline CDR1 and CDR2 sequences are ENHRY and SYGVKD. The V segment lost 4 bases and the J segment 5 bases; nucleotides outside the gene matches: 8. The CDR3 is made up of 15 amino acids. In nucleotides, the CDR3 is TGTGCCATCAGTGTCAGACAGGGTAGGGACAATGAGCAGTTCTTC. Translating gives CAISVRQGRDNEQFF.

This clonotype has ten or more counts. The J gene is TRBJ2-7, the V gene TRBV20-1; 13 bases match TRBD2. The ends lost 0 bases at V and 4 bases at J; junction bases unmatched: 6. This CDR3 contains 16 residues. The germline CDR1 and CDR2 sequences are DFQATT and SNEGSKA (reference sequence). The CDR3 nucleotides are TGCAGTGCTAGAGAGGGACTAGCGGGGACCTGGTACGAGCAGTACTTC. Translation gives CSAREGLAGTWYEQYF.

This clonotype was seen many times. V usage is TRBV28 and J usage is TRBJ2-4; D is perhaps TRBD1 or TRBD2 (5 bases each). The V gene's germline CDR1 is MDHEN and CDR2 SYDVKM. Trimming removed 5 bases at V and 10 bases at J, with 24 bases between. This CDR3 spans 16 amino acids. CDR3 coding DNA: TGTGCCAGCAGTCCCTCCACGGCCAACTCTTGGGGGATTCAGTACTTC. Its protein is CASSPSTANSWGIQYF. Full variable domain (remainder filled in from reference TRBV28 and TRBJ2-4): DVKVTQSSRYLVKRTGEKVFLECVQDMDHENMFWYRQDPGLGLRLIYFSYDVKMKEKGDIPEGYSVSREKKERFSLILESASTNQTSMYLCASSPSTANSWGIQYFGAGTRLSVL.

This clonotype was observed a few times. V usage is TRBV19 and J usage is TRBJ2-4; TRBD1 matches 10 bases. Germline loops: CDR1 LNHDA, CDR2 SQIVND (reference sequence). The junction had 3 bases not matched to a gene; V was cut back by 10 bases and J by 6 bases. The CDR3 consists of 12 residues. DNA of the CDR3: TGTGCCACTGGGACAGGGGCAAACATTCAGTACTTC. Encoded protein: CATGTGANIQYF. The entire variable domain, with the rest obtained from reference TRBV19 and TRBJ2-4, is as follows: DGGITQSPKYLFRKEGQNVTLSCEQNLNHDAMYWYRQDPGQGLRLIYYSQIVNDFQKGDIAEGYSVSREKKESFPLTVTSAQKNPTAFYLCATGTGANIQYFGAGTRLSVL.

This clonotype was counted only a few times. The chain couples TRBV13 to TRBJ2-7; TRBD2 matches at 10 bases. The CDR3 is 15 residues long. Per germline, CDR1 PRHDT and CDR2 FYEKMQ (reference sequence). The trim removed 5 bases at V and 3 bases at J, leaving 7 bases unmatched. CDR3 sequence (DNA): TGTGCCAGCAGCGCATCTAGCGGGAGTATCTACGAGCAGTACTTC. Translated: CASSASSGSIYEQYF.

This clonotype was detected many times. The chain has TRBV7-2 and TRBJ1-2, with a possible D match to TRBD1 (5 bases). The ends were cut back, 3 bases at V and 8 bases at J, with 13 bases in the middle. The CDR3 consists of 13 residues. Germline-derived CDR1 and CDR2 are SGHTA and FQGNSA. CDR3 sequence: CASSFYQGRGYTF. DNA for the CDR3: TGTGCCAGCAGCTTTTATCAGGGACGCGGCTACACCTTC.

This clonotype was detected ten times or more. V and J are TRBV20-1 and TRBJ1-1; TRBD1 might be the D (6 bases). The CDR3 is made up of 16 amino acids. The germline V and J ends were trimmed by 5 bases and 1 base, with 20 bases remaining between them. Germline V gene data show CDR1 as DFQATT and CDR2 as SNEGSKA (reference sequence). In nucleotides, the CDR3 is TGCAGTGCTGACACTGGACGGGGGGCCTCGAACACTGAAGCTTTCTTT. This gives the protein CSADTGRGASNTEAFF.